The 4 T cell receptor beta chains given below trace back to one sample, sequenced in a study of shared clonotypes between healthy human individuals. The method was immunoSEQ multiplex PCR; TCRdb's version includes in-frame clones alone and lacks a portion of them. The sample lists under 600,000 clones; about 98% were seen once. In the naive CD8 group, cells lacked CD45RO and were positively selected for CCR7, so terminally differentiated effector memory CD45RA+ cells were left out. The material sequenced was naive CD8+ T cells sorted from blood. The receptors originated from a young man in good health.

This chain links TRBV7-9 with TRBJ2-3; D not resolved. Between the trimmed V and J ends, which lost 4 bases and 5 bases, there was a span of 7 bases. This CDR3 is built from 12 residues. Germline V CDR1 and CDR2: SEHNR, FQNEAQ (reference sequence). The CDR3 bases are TGTGCCAGCAGCTCGACCTTAGATACGCAGTATTTT. Its protein product is CASSSTLDTQYF.

The chain links TRBV5-8 to TRBJ2-3; D may correspond to TRBD1 or TRBD2 (5 bases each). Trimming pared 7 bases from V and 4 bases from J, leaving 16 bases between. CDR3 length equals 14 residues. Germline V lookup: CDR1 SGHTS, CDR2 YDEGEE. CDR3 region: CASGTTSFADTQYF. In nucleotides, the CDR3 is TGTGCCAGCGGGACCACTAGTTTTGCAGATACGCAGTATTTT.

V is TRBV7-6 and J is TRBJ2-2; D is possibly TRBD2 (6 bases). V lost 0 bases, J lost 5 bases, and 10 bases lay in between. Germline V lookup: CDR1 SGHVS, CDR2 FNYEAQ. This CDR3 contains 15 residues. This CDR3 reads CASSLAPGTTGELFF. The CDR3 DNA reads as TGTGCCAGCAGCTTAGCGCCAGGGACTACCGGGGAGCTGTTTTTT.

The V call is TRBV11-2, the J call TRBJ2-1; 13 bases agree with TRBD2. J lost 2 bases, V lost 5 bases, and 12 bases had no gene match. This CDR3 has 19 residues. Germline assignment: CDR1 SGHAT and CDR2 FQNNGV. The CDR3 region is CASSPLTSGRPLAYNEQFF. In nucleotides, the CDR3 is TGTGCCAGCAGCCCCCTGACTAGCGGGAGGCCCTTGGCCTACAATGAGCAGTTCTTC.